This TCR beta chain emerged from a study of T cell clonality in common variable immunodeficiency. Findings of the study overall: Common variable immunodeficiency TCR beta sequences reportedly had fewer deletions and N-nucleotide insertions. CVID subjects had higher TCRbeta clonality than healthy controls, most marked in about a third. Fewer TCRbeta clones were shared among CVID subjects than controls.

Blood samples were heparinized, 5 to 8 ml per donor. The protocol was immunoSEQ multiplex PCR, while the TCRdb copy is restricted to in-frame clones and leaves out a portion. The sample presents tens of thousands of clones, none singletons. This clone came up many times. Its specificity is unknown. Other nucleotide sequences in the sample specify the same CDR3. The receptor was derived from a person aged 18-69 years in good health. Sample: peripheral blood mononuclear cells.

The chain's CDR3 is CASSLAGNTEAFF. The DNA read from the CDR3 is TGCGCCAGCAGCTTGGCGGGTAACACTGAA. The J gene is TRBJ1-1, the V gene TRBV5-1, with unresolved D. The missing CDR3 end, 3 residues past where the read stops, is filled in from the germline J gene. V was shortened by 0 bases and J by 2 bases, with 5 bases between the two germline ends. CDR1 SGHRS and CDR2 YFSETQ come from the germline V gene. The CDR3 has 13 residues. Drawing the rest from reference TRBV5-1 and TRBJ1-1, the complete variable domain is KAGVTQTPRYLIKTRGQQVTLSCSPISGHRSVSWYQQTPGQGLQFLFEYFSETQRNKGNFPGRFSGRQFSNSRSEMNVSTLELGDSALYLCASSLAGNTEAFFGQGTRLTVV.